These 4 T cell receptor beta chains were all obtained from the same sample, sequenced in a study of CD8+ T cells in alopecia areata. TCR sequencing used cDNA made by reverse transcription of extracted RNA. The protocol was immunoSEQ multiplex PCR, while the TCRdb copy is restricted to in-frame clones and leaves out a portion. The table includes 50,000 to 80,000 clones, roughly two fifths detected once. The sequenced sample consisted of NKG2D-low CD8+ T cells sorted from blood. These TCRs come from a human donor with alopecia areata.

This sequence joins TRBV7-8 and TRBJ2-7; D is unclear. CDR1 and CDR2 (germline): SGHVS, FQNEAQ. V lost 5 bases and J 5 bases, leaving 10 bases between the germline ends. This CDR3 is 12 amino acids long. CDR3 sequence reads: CASSLRGNEQYF. The CDR3 bases are TGTGCCAGCAGCCTTAGAGGTAACGAGCAGTACTTC.

The chain couples TRBV23-1 to TRBJ2-7; D is perhaps TRBD1 (6 bases). TRBV23-1 is marked as an open reading frame, function uncertain. This CDR3 is built from 15 residues. Trimming removed 0 bases from V and 2 bases from J, with 11 bases in between. CDR3 in amino acids: CASSQSERGTYEQYF. CDR3 in DNA: TGCGCCAGCAGTCAATCGGAGAGGGGGACCTACGAGCAGTACTTC.

This chain joins TRBV7-3 and TRBJ2-2; D gene uncertain. The CDR3 totals 12 residues. V was shortened by 4 bases and J by 6 bases, with 6 bases between the two germline ends. CDR1 and CDR2 (germline): SGHTA, FQGTGA. CDR3 in amino acids: CASSYRAGELFF. CDR3 in DNA: TGTGCCAGCAGCTATCGGGCCGGGGAGCTGTTTTTT.

In its sample, this clone was seen a few times. This sequence joins TRBV7-9 and TRBJ2-2; D uncertain. Germline CDR1 is SEHNR and CDR2 is FQNEAQ (reference sequence). CDR3 length: 16 residues. V gave up 1 base and J gave up 1 base, with 10 bases separating them. CDR3 amino acids: CASSLGETGNTGELFF. CDR3 nucleotide sequence: TGTGCCAGCAGCTTAGGAGAAACCGGGAACACCGGGGAGCTGTTTTTT.